The 8 T cell receptor beta chains presented below share a single source sample, sequenced in a study of control samples from healthy donors and cancer patients. Only in-frame clones appear in the TCRdb table, and some are missing; sequencing was by immunoSEQ multiplex PCR. The sample has 390,000 or so clones, 80% to 95% seen once; the top ten hold 5% to 7%. The sequenced sample consisted of PBMCs. The origin of the receptors is a man aged 40-55 years with head and neck cancer.

This rearrangement joins TRBV2 to TRBJ2-7; D is undetermined. Germline loops: CDR1 SNHLY, CDR2 FYNNEI. The CDR3 spans 10 residues. Trimming stripped 3 bases from V and 6 bases from J, with 3 bases between. CDR3 DNA sequence: TGTGCCAGCAGTGACTTCGAGCAGTACTTC. As protein: CASSDFEQYF.

The chain links TRBV27 to TRBJ2-7; 10 positions match TRBD2. CDR1 and CDR2 (germline): MNHEY, SMNVEV (reference sequence). CDR3 size: 15 residues. The ends lost 2 bases at V and 2 bases at J; junction bases unmatched: 3. CDR3 protein: CASSLTSGTPYEQYF. Written as DNA, the CDR3 is TGTGCCAGCAGTTTAACTAGCGGGACCCCCTACGAGCAGTACTTC.

This rearrangement joins TRBV7-2 to TRBJ2-1; 10 nucleotides match TRBD2. The CDR3 totals 16 residues. Germline V CDR1 and CDR2: SGHTA, FQGNSA. V lost 5 bases and J lost 9; bases outside the gene matches: 13. CDR3 residues: CASSPRERGGSGEQFF. CDR3 coding DNA: TGTGCCAGCAGCCCCCGGGAGCGGGGGGGCTCGGGTGAGCAGTTCTTC.

The rearrangement links TRBV28 to TRBJ2-1; D not certain. Looked up from germline, CDR1 is MDHEN and CDR2 is SYDVKM. V dropped 5 bases and J dropped 0 bases, with 17 bases sitting between them. This CDR3 is 17 amino acids long. The CDR3 bases are TGTGCCAGCAGTCCGATTAGTGGGAAGAGCTCCTACAATGAGCAGTTCTTC. Translated: CASSPISGKSSYNEQFF.

The V and J genes are TRBV28 and TRBJ2-3; 14 bases align to TRBD2. V shed 3 bases, J shed 4 bases, and the junction held 9 bases outside the gene matches. From germline, CDR1 is MDHEN and CDR2 SYDVKM. The CDR3 sequence is 18 residues long. As DNA, the CDR3 is TGTGCCAGCAGTTTCTCCCGGGGACTAGCGGGAGTTTCAGATACGCAGTATTTT. Protein: CASSFSRGLAGVSDTQYF.

CDR3 DNA sequence: TGTGCCAGCTCACCTCGAGAGGGTCAAGAGACCCAGTACTTC. It codes for CASSPREGQETQYF. The genes are TRBV18 and TRBJ2-5; TRBD2 is a possible D gene (5 bases). This CDR3 has 14 residues. The germline CDR1 and CDR2 sequences are KGHSH and LQKENI. Between the trimmed V and J ends, which lost 3 bases and 2 bases, there was a span of 10 bases.

The chain has TRBV4-1 and TRBJ2-4; D not certain. The CDR3 spans 18 residues. CDR1 MGHRA and CDR2 YSYEKL come from the germline V gene. Trimming removed 1 base at V and 1 base at J, with 17 bases between. The CDR3 loop is CASSQGRATVGAKNIQYF. The CDR3 DNA is TGCGCCAGCAGCCAAGGAAGGGCAACAGTGGGGGCCAAAAACATTCAGTACTTC.

This chain links TRBV4-3 with TRBJ1-1; D is unclear. The CDR3 has 12 residues. CDR1 is LGHNA and CDR2 is YSLEER in the germline V gene. V lost 1 base and J lost 5, with 5 bases in between. The CDR3 reads CASSQGRTEAFF. CDR3 coding DNA: TGCGCCAGCAGCCAAGGGCGGACTGAAGCTTTCTTT.